The 3 T cell receptor beta chains presented below share a single source sample, sequenced in a study of CD8 T cells in Susac syndrome. The RNA, about 0.45 to 1 ug, was put through reverse transcription using random hexamers. Each CDR3 protein is one row after TCRdb ran MiXCR on the immunoSEQ multiplex PCR reads. The sample holds more than 150,000 distinct CDR3 sequences, roughly 95% seen once. The sample was CD8+ T cells from PBMCs. The receptors originated from a human donor with multiple sclerosis.

The rearrangement uses TRBV12-3 or TRBV12-4 and TRBJ2-5; D ambiguous. The CDR3 contains 12 residues. Trimming took 6 bases from V and 9 from J, leaving 14 bases between them. The CDR3 here is CASSATRSSQYF. The CDR3 DNA reads TGTGCCAGCAGCGCGACCCGTTCCTCCCAGTACTTC.

The rearrangement joins TRBV13 to TRBJ2-5, with a tentative D call TRBD1 (5 bases). V shed 3 bases and J shed 3 bases, with 8 bases lying between them. Germline CDR1 is PRHDT and CDR2 is FYEKMQ (reference sequence). This CDR3 comprises 13 residues. The CDR3 here is CASSLQGKETQYF. In nucleotides, the CDR3 is TGTGCCAGCAGCTTGCAGGGAAAAGAGACCCAGTACTTC.

The rearrangement joins TRBV25-1 to TRBJ2-5; tentatively, D is TRBD1 (6 bases). Germline lookup yields CDR1 MGHDK and CDR2 SYGVNS. The CDR3 runs 17 residues. V lost 1 base to trimming and J lost 4 bases, with 19 bases between them. CDR3 region: CASSEWQGTKLGETQYF. CDR3 sequence (DNA): TGTGCCAGCAGTGAATGGCAGGGGACAAAATTGGGAGAGACCCAGTACTTC.